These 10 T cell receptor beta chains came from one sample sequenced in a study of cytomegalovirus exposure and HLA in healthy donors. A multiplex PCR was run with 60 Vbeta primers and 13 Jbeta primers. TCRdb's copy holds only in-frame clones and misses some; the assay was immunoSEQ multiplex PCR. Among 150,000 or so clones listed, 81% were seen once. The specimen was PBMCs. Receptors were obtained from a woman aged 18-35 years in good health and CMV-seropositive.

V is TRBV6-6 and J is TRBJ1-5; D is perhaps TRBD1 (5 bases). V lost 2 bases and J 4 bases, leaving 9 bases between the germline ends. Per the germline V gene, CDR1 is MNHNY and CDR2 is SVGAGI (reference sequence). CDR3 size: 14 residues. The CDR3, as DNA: TGTGCCAGCAGTTACCCGGGGACTAATCAGCCCCAGCATTTT. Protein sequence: CASSYPGTNQPQHF.

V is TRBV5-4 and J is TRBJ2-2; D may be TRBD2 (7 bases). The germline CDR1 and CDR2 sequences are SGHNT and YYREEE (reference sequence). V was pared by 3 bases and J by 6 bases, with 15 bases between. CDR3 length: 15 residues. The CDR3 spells CASSSLGGGAGELFF. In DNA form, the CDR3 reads TGTGCCAGCAGCTCCCTAGGGGGGGGCGCCGGGGAGCTGTTTTTT. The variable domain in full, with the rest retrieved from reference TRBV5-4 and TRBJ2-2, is ETGVTQSPTHLIKTRGQQVTLRCSSQSGHNTVSWYQQALGQGPQFIFQYYREEENGRGNFPPRFSGLQFPNYSSELNVNALELDDSALYLCASSSLGGGAGELFFGEGSRLTVL.

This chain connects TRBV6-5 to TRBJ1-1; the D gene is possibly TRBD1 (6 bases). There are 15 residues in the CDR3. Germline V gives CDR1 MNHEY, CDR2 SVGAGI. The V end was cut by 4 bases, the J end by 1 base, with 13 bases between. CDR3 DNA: TGTGCCAGCAGTTCCCGGACAGTCCAGAACACTGAAGCTTTCTTT. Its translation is CASSSRTVQNTEAFF.

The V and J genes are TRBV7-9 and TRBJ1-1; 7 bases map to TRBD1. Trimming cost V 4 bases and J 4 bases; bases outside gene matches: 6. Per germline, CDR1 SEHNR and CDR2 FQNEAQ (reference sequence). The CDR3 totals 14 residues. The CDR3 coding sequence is TGTGCCAGCAGCTCAACCGACAGGGTCACTGAAGCTTTCTTT. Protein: CASSSTDRVTEAFF.

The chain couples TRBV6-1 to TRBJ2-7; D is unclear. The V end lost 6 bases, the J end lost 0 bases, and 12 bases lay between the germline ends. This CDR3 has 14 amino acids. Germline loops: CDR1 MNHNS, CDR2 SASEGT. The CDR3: CASSLTIDSYEQYF. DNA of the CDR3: TGTGCCAGCAGCCTCACAATTGACTCCTACGAGCAGTACTTC.

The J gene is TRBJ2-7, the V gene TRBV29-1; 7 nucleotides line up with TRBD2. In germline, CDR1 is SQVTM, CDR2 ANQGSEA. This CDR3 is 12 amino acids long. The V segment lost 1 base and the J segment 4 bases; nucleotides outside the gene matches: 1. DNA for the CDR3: TGCAGCGTTGAAGGGGGAGGGTACGAGCAGTACTTC. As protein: CSVEGGGYEQYF.

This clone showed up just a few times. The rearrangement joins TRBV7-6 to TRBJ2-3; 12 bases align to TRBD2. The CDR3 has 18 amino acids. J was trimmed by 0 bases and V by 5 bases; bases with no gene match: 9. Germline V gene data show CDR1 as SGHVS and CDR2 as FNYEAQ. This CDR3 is CASSVRTSGASSTDTQYF. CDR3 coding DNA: TGTGCCAGCAGCGTCAGGACTAGCGGGGCCTCTAGCACAGATACGCAGTATTTT.

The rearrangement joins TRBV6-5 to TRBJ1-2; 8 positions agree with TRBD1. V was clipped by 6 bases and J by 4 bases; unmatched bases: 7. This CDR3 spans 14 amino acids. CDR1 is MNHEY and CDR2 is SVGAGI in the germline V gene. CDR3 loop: CASRPGQGGYGYTF. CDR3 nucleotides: TGTGCCAGCAGACCCGGACAGGGCGGCTATGGCTACACCTTC.

CDR3 nucleotides: TGTGCCAGCAGTTACACTAGGGCTAACTATGGCTACACCTTC. Its translation: CASSYTRANYGYTF. The chain is built from TRBV6-6 and TRBJ1-2; no firm D call. V shed 2 bases and J shed 0 bases, with 7 bases lying between them. Germline assignment: CDR1 MNHNY and CDR2 SVGAGI (reference sequence). The CDR3 totals 14 residues.

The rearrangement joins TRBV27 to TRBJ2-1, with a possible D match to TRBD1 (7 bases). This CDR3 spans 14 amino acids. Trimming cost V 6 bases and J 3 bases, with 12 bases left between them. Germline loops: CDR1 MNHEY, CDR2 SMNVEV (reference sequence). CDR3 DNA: TGTGCCAGCAGGGGGGGACAGAACTACAATGAGCAGTTCTTC. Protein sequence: CASRGGQNYNEQFF.